Presented here are 32 T cell receptor beta chains from one specimen sequenced in a study of blood T cell repertoires in COVID-19. The method was immunoSEQ multiplex PCR; TCRdb's version includes in-frame clones alone and lacks a portion of them. The sample has about 200,000 clones; more than 85% are singletons. The sample comprised PBMCs or T cells enriched from blood (not recorded which). These receptors were taken from a middle-aged woman in a cohort exposed to, infected with or recovered from COVID-19 (not recorded which).

V and J are TRBV5-1 and TRBJ2-3; 10 nucleotides agree with TRBD2. The V gene's germline CDR1 is SGHRS and CDR2 YFSETQ. The V segment lost 4 bases and the J segment 4 bases; nucleotides outside the gene matches: 12. The CDR3 is 17 amino acids. CDR3 loop: CASSLLTSGEYADTQYF. DNA for the CDR3: TGCGCCAGCAGCCTACTAACTAGCGGGGAGTACGCAGATACGCAGTATTTT. Full variable domain (outside the CDR3, taken from reference TRBV5-1 and TRBJ2-3): KAGVTQTPRYLIKTRGQQVTLSCSPISGHRSVSWYQQTPGQGLQFLFEYFSETQRNKGNFPGRFSGRQFSNSRSEMNVSTLELGDSALYLCASSLLTSGEYADTQYFGPGTRLTVL.

V is TRBV5-5 and J is TRBJ1-3, with a possible D match to TRBD1 (5 bases). V lost 4 bases and J 0 bases, leaving 11 bases between the germline ends. CDR1 and CDR2 (germline): SGHKS, YYEKEE (reference sequence). The CDR3 length is 15 residues. This CDR3 reads CASSRGGSSGNTIYF. The CDR3 DNA sequence: TGTGCCAGCAGCAGGGGTGGCAGCTCTGGAAACACCATATATTTT.

About this clone: Sequence at one end of the junction differs from germline and may be a read error. The chain has TRBV30 and TRBJ2-5, with D maybe TRBD1 (6 bases). The germline CDR1 and CDR2 sequences are GTSNPN and SVGIG (reference sequence). The CDR3 is made up of 14 amino acids. CDR3 DNA: TGTGTCTGGACCACCAAACAGGGCCAAGAGACCCAGTACTTC. Protein sequence: CVWTTKQGQETQYF.

This clone was seen only a few times. This chain connects TRBV2 to TRBJ2-1; 10 positions agree with TRBD2. Unmatched junction bases numbered 7, after V lost 2 bases and J lost 6 bases. The CDR3 contains 16 residues. Germline V gene sequence: CDR1 SNHLY, CDR2 FYNNEI. CDR3 in amino acids: CASSERGLARGNEQFF. The DNA for the CDR3 is TGTGCCAGCAGTGAAAGGGGACTAGCGCGCGGCAATGAGCAGTTCTTC.

This chain joins TRBV7-8 and TRBJ2-5; 10 nucleotides agree with TRBD2. The CDR3 length is 18 residues. CDR1 and CDR2 from the germline V gene are SGHVS and FQNEAQ. After removal of 1 base from V and 4 bases from J, the junction contained 12 bases not matched to a gene. The CDR3 protein is CASSLEASGRARGETQYF. The DNA for the CDR3 is TGTGCCAGCAGCTTAGAAGCCAGCGGGAGGGCTCGCGGAGAGACCCAGTACTTC.

This chain connects TRBV18 to TRBJ2-5; 12 nucleotides match TRBD2. Germline V gene lookup returns CDR1 KGHSH and CDR2 LQKENI. J was trimmed by 5 bases and V by 1 base; bases with no gene match: 8. CDR3 length equals 17 residues. CDR3 sequence (DNA): TGTGCCAGCTCACCACGGGGACTAGCGGGTTGGGGGGAGACCCAGTACTTC. It is translated as CASSPRGLAGWGETQYF.

The chain employs TRBV15 and TRBJ1-5; 8 nucleotides match TRBD1. The CDR3 extends over 15 amino acids. V lost 0 bases, J lost 7 bases, and 5 bases stayed unmatched. Germline lookup yields CDR1 LNHNV and CDR2 YYDKDF (reference sequence). CDR3 sequence: CATSRERTGNQPQHF. The CDR3 DNA reads as TGTGCCACCAGCAGAGAACGGACAGGGAACCAGCCCCAGCATTTT.

The chain uses TRBV4-1 and TRBJ2-3, with TRBD2 identical over 9 bases. V lost 7 bases, J lost 2 bases, and 10 bases stayed unmatched. The CDR3 covers 16 residues. The V gene's germline CDR1 is MGHRA and CDR2 YSYEKL. The CDR3 spells CASNPRLAEFTDTQYF. The CDR3 bases are TGCGCCAGCAATCCCCGACTAGCGGAGTTCACAGATACGCAGTATTTT.

V and J are TRBV2 and TRBJ2-1; 7 bases align to TRBD2. There are 15 residues in the CDR3. Losses at the gene ends were 4 bases for V and 3 bases for J; bases not matched to a gene: 6. CDR1 and CDR2 (germline): SNHLY, FYNNEI. For the CDR3, the DNA is TGTGCCAGCAGTGTAGATCGGGGGGACTACAATGAGCAGTTCTTC. Translated, it gives CASSVDRGDYNEQFF.

The V and J genes are TRBV6-2 or TRBV6-3 and TRBJ1-3; TRBD1 agrees at 9 bases. Unmatched junction bases numbered 13, after V lost 0 bases and J lost 4 bases. The CDR3 contains 19 residues. In germline, CDR1 is MNHEY, CDR2 SVGEGT. CDR3 coding DNA: TGTGCCAGCAGTTACTCGACTTACCCCGGGACAGGGCACGGAAACACCATATATTTT. Translated: CASSYSTYPGTGHGNTIYF.

This sequence joins TRBV19 and TRBJ1-3, with D possibly matching TRBD1 (5 bases). The CDR3 runs to 14 residues. In germline, CDR1 is LNHDA, CDR2 SQIVND (reference sequence). With 4 bases removed from V and 0 bases from J, the gap between germline ends came to 7 bases. Here the CDR3 DNA reads TGTGCCAGTAGTAGGGGGGGCTCTGGAAACACCATATATTTT. It encodes CASSRGGSGNTIYF.

V is TRBV9 and J is TRBJ1-6; D is unresolved. CDR1 is SGDLS, CDR2 YYNGEE, per germline. The CDR3 consists of 14 residues. The V end lost 0 bases, the J end lost 5 bases, and 6 bases lay between the germline ends. CDR3 coding DNA: TGTGCCAGCAGCGTAGGAGGAGATAATTCACCCCTCCACTTT. Protein sequence: CASSVGGDNSPLHF.

The J gene is TRBJ2-7, the V gene TRBV6-4; 9 bases agree with TRBD1. Germline V gene sequence: CDR1 MRHNA, CDR2 SNTAGT. This CDR3 is built from 14 residues. The ends lost 5 bases at V and 4 bases at J; junction bases unmatched: 6. CDR3 nucleotide sequence: TGTGCCAGCAGTCCAGAACAGGGGGCATACGAGCAGTACTTC. This translates into CASSPEQGAYEQYF.

The chain has TRBV27 and TRBJ2-1; tentative D call: TRBD2 (6 bases). In germline, CDR1 is MNHEY, CDR2 SMNVEV (reference sequence). V lost 2 bases to trimming and J lost 4 bases, with 12 bases between them. The CDR3 covers 15 residues. CDR3 DNA sequence: TGTGCCAGCAGTTTAGTAGGGGCGGGGTACAATGAGCAGTTCTTC. Its protein is CASSLVGAGYNEQFF.

V usage is TRBV4-2 and J usage is TRBJ2-1; tentative D call: TRBD2 (5 bases). Trimming shortened V by 0 bases and J by 0 bases, and 12 bases separated the two germline ends. The CDR3 consists of 17 residues. The V gene's germline CDR1 is LGHNA and CDR2 YNFKEQ. This CDR3 is CASSQEGSSHSYNEQFF. The CDR3 DNA reads as TGTGCCAGCAGCCAAGAGGGTTCTAGCCACTCCTACAATGAGCAGTTCTTC.

V is TRBV7-6 and J is TRBJ2-7; 9 bases line up with TRBD1. J gave up 4 bases and V 4 bases, and 5 bases lay outside the gene matches. The CDR3 length is 14 residues. Germline values: CDR1 SGHVS, CDR2 FNYEAQ. The CDR3 bases are TGTGCCAGCAGCTCGACAGGGGGAGTTTACGAGCAGTACTTC. Its translation: CASSSTGGVYEQYF.

The chain employs TRBV5-8 and TRBJ1-2, with no clear D. Trimming pared 4 bases from V and 4 bases from J, leaving 14 bases between. Germline CDR1 is SGHTS and CDR2 is YDEGEE. CDR3 length: 14 amino acids. The CDR3 reads CASSAPLRGYGYTF. CDR3 in DNA: TGTGCCAGCAGCGCGCCCCTACGGGGCTATGGCTACACCTTC.

This clone was counted only a few times. V is TRBV2 and J is TRBJ1-1; D remains unclear. Trimming removed 0 bases from V and 0 bases from J, with 8 bases in between. The CDR3 is 15 amino acids. The germline gives CDR1 SNHLY, CDR2 FYNNEI. Here the CDR3 DNA reads TGTGCCAGCAGTGAAGCGCGGGAGCTGAACACTGAAGCTTTCTTT. Translated: CASSEARELNTEAFF.

This chain connects TRBV6-2 or TRBV6-3 to TRBJ2-3, with 11 bases lining up with TRBD2. The CDR3 length is 15 residues. Germline V gives CDR1 MNHEY, CDR2 SVGEGT. V trimming: 5 bases; J trimming: 2 bases; junction bases outside the gene matches: 3. This chain's CDR3 is CASSPGLADTDTQYF. Here the CDR3 DNA reads TGTGCCAGCAGTCCGGGACTAGCGGACACAGATACGCAGTATTTT.

This sequence joins TRBV27 and TRBJ1-5, with TRBD1 identical over 7 bases. CDR1 MNHEY and CDR2 SMNVEV come from the germline V gene (reference sequence). The trim removed 5 bases at V and 0 bases at J, leaving 13 bases unmatched. This CDR3 contains 18 residues. Here the CDR3 reads CASSPGQSNTYSNQPQHF. CDR3 in DNA: TGTGCCAGCAGTCCGGGACAGTCAAACACTTATAGCAATCAGCCCCAGCATTTT.

V usage is TRBV10-3 and J usage is TRBJ2-1; D might be TRBD2 (6 bases). V gave up 0 bases and J gave up 5 bases, with 17 bases separating them. There are 17 residues in the CDR3. Germline assignment: CDR1 ENHRY and CDR2 SYGVKD. Here the CDR3 reads CAISESRRGRWDNEQFF. Written as DNA, the CDR3 is TGTGCCATCAGTGAGTCCAGGAGGGGAAGATGGGACAATGAGCAGTTCTTC.

The chain carries TRBV30 and TRBJ1-4; tentative D call: TRBD1 (6 bases). This CDR3 is 18 amino acids long. In germline, CDR1 is GTSNPN, CDR2 SVGIG (reference sequence). Trimming left V 0 bases short and J 7 bases short, with 24 bases between. CDR3 in amino acids: CAWSVLGGDAGAGEKLFF. CDR3 nucleotide sequence: TGTGCCTGGAGTGTATTAGGCGGCGATGCAGGGGCGGGTGAAAAACTGTTTTTT.

This clone was detected a few times. Written as DNA, the CDR3 is TGTGCCAGCTCACCACCCACAGTCGAAAAACTGTTTTTT. It codes for CASSPPTVEKLFF. The chain links TRBV18 to TRBJ1-4; no firm D call. Trimming took 0 bases from V and 8 from J, leaving 7 bases between them. Germline loops: CDR1 KGHSH, CDR2 LQKENI. This CDR3 has 13 residues.

The V and J genes are TRBV5-5 and TRBJ1-1; weak D call: TRBD1 (5 bases). CDR1 SGHKS and CDR2 YYEKEE come from the germline V gene (reference sequence). V was shortened by 4 bases and J by 1 base, with 11 bases between the two germline ends. The CDR3 spans 14 residues. CDR3 bases: TGTGCCAGCAGCCAGGGTGTGGAGAACACTGAAGCTTTCTTT. Its protein is CASSQGVENTEAFF.

This clone was seen only once. The V call is TRBV6-1, the J call TRBJ1-1; D gene ambiguous. Per the germline V gene, CDR1 is MNHNS and CDR2 is SASEGT. The CDR3 covers 11 residues. V dropped 2 bases and J dropped 9 bases, with 7 bases sitting between them. The CDR3 nucleotides read TGTGCCAGCAGTGAATGGCGGAAAGCTTTCTTT. As protein: CASSEWRKAFF.

A single count supports this clone. This chain links TRBV25-1 with TRBJ2-7; TRBD1 agrees at 7 bases. The junction had 3 bases not matched to a gene; V was cut back by 4 bases and J by 3 bases. CDR3 length equals 13 residues. Germline-derived CDR1 and CDR2 are MGHDK and SYGVNS. This CDR3 reads CASSGDRVYEQYF. CDR3 coding DNA: TGTGCCAGCAGTGGCGACAGGGTCTACGAGCAGTACTTC.

The chain recombines TRBV9 with TRBJ2-3; 14 nucleotides align to TRBD2. CDR3 length equals 19 residues. Germline V CDR1 and CDR2: SGDLS, YYNGEE. The V and J ends lost 4 bases and 0 bases, in that order; junction bases with no gene match: 10. The CDR3 sequence: CASSHRLAGGLGSTDTQYF. Here the CDR3 DNA reads TGTGCCAGCAGCCACCGACTAGCGGGAGGGTTGGGTAGCACAGATACGCAGTATTTT.

The chain joins TRBV6-4 to TRBJ2-7, with D tentatively TRBD1 (6 bases). V was clipped by 5 bases and J by 0 bases, with 17 bases between them. Per the germline V gene, CDR1 is MRHNA and CDR2 is SNTAGT. The CDR3 has 16 residues. This chain's CDR3 is CASSTLWTVFSYEQYF. CDR3 DNA: TGTGCCAGCAGTACCCTTTGGACAGTTTTCTCCTACGAGCAGTACTTC.

CDR3 residues: CASIQGAPFYGYTF. In DNA, the CDR3 is TGTGCCAGCATCCAAGGGGCTCCCTTCTATGGCTACACCTTC. V is TRBV6-6 and J is TRBJ1-2, with a tentative D call TRBD1 (5 bases). CDR3 length: 14 amino acids. Deletions cut 7 bases from V and 4 bases from J, with 16 bases between. The V gene's germline CDR1 is MNHNY and CDR2 SVGAGI (reference sequence).

The gene calls are TRBV4-1 and TRBJ1-1, with TRBD1 identical over 9 bases. Trimming cost V 4 bases and J 2 bases; bases outside gene matches: 5. Looked up from germline, CDR1 is MGHRA and CDR2 is YSYEKL. This CDR3 is 15 amino acids long. CDR3 sequence reads: CASSPRQGVNTEAFF. For the CDR3, the DNA is TGCGCCAGCAGCCCGAGACAGGGGGTAAACACTGAAGCTTTCTTT.

The chain combines TRBV5-5 with TRBJ2-7, with TRBD1 matching 11 bases. The CDR3 runs to 16 residues. Germline CDR1 and CDR2: SGHKS and YYEKEE (reference sequence). Trimming at V came to 3 bases and at J to 0 bases, leaving 5 bases not matched to a gene. CDR3 residues: CASSWTGGVSSYEQYF. CDR3 bases: TGTGCCAGCAGCTGGACAGGGGGCGTGAGCTCCTACGAGCAGTACTTC.

Details on this clone: This CDR3 is also generated by other DNA sequences in the sample. The rearrangement joins TRBV7-9 to TRBJ2-5; D is perhaps TRBD2 (6 bases). Germline CDR1 SEHNR, CDR2 FQNEAQ (reference sequence). The CDR3 totals 14 residues. Deletions cut 0 bases from V and 2 bases from J, with 7 bases between. The CDR3 loop reads CASSLAGGQETQYF. CDR3 DNA: TGTGCCAGCAGCTTAGCGGGGGGTCAAGAGACCCAGTACTTC.